These 16 T cell receptor beta chains were all obtained from the same sample, sequenced in a study of OX40 agonist ivuxolimab in advanced cancers. The table came from immunoSEQ multiplex PCR; TCRdb's copy has only in-frame clones and leaves some out. The sample has 65,000 to 70,000 clones; about nine tenths are singletons. The specimen was CD4+ or CD8+ T cells sorted from blood, collected in a trial of the OX40 agonist ivuxolimab. Receptors were obtained from an adult with an advanced solid tumor such as melanoma, head and neck, liver or kidney cancer.

The chain combines TRBV11-2 with TRBJ1-1; 7 nucleotides match TRBD1. The CDR3 has 14 amino acids. Looked up from germline, CDR1 is SGHAT and CDR2 is FQNNGV. The junction had 3 bases not matched to a gene; V was cut back by 5 bases and J by 0 bases. CDR3 sequence: CASSEQGMNTEAFF. CDR3 bases: TGTGCCAGCAGCGAACAGGGGATGAACACTGAAGCTTTCTTT.

The chain employs TRBV6-5 and TRBJ2-5; no definite D call. Near its end, the DNA agrees better with TRBJ2-7, so the J call may be wrong. Germline CDR1 MNHEY, CDR2 SVGAGI. This CDR3 is built from 14 residues. DNA of the CDR3: TGTGCCAGCAGTTCCACCCTAAGGAGTTACGAGCAGTACTTC. This translates into CASSSTLRSYEQYF.

The chain is built from TRBV6-1 and TRBJ1-2; TRBD1 agrees at 8 bases. The junction had 1 base not matched to a gene; V was cut back by 1 base and J by 6 bases. This CDR3 has 13 residues. Germline assignment: CDR1 MNHNS and CDR2 SASEGT. CDR3 loop: CASSEEQGDGYTF. CDR3 DNA: TGTGCCAGCAGTGAAGAACAGGGGGATGGCTACACCTTC.

The chain couples TRBV6-5 to TRBJ1-5; D gene ambiguous. CDR1 is MNHEY and CDR2 is SVGAGI in the germline V gene. The length of the CDR3 is 13 residues. Between the trimmed V and J ends, which lost 8 bases and 3 bases, there was a span of 11 bases. CDR3 sequence (DNA): TGTGCCAGCTCCCGGCAGATCAATCAGCCCCAGCATTTT. This translates into CASSRQINQPQHF.

J is TRBJ2-7 and V is TRBV20-1, with 7 bases that match TRBD1. The CDR3 contains 11 residues. Germline loops: CDR1 DFQATT, CDR2 SNEGSKA (reference sequence). V was pared by 6 bases and J by 3 bases, with 2 bases of the junction left unmatched. The CDR3 sequence is CSAGDSYEQYF. CDR3 in DNA: TGCAGTGCCGGGGACAGCTACGAGCAGTACTTC.

This clone was observed once. V gene TRBV6-1 combines with J gene TRBJ2-7; no reliable D call. In germline, CDR1 is MNHNS, CDR2 SASEGT. The germline V and J ends were trimmed by 5 bases and 3 bases, with 14 bases remaining between them. There are 14 residues in the CDR3. In DNA form, the CDR3 reads TGTGCCAGCAGTCAGCCTCAACACTACTACGAGCAGTACTTC. It encodes CASSQPQHYYEQYF.

This clone was seen a single time. This chain uses TRBV28 with TRBJ2-3, with 7 positions matching TRBD1. V lost 3 bases and J lost 6; bases outside the gene matches: 6. The CDR3 has 14 amino acids. The germline gives CDR1 MDHEN, CDR2 SYDVKM. The DNA for the CDR3 is TGTGCCAGCAGTTTCGCCAGGGGGTCGGATACGCAGTATTTT. It codes for CASSFARGSDTQYF. The full variable domain, with the rest looked up from reference TRBV28 and TRBJ2-3, is DVKVTQSSRYLVKRTGEKVFLECVQDMDHENMFWYRQDPGLGLRLIYFSYDVKMKEKGDIPEGYSVSREKKERFSLILESASTNQTSMYLCASSFARGSDTQYFGPGTRLTVL.

The V and J genes are TRBV6-1 and TRBJ1-2; D remains ambiguous. The CDR3 totals 15 residues. Trimming removed 2 bases from V and 2 bases from J, with 12 bases in between. The V gene's germline CDR1 is MNHNS and CDR2 SASEGT. The CDR3 protein is CASSEQLGGNYGYTF. The CDR3 coding sequence is TGTGCCAGCAGTGAACAGTTAGGAGGGAACTATGGCTACACCTTC.

This chain uses TRBV4-1 with TRBJ2-7; TRBD2 matches at 8 bases. The length of the CDR3 is 15 residues. V dropped 1 base and J dropped 2; count of bases not matched to a gene: 4. Germline V gene sequence: CDR1 MGHRA, CDR2 YSYEKL. Here the CDR3 DNA reads TGCGCCAGCAGCCAAGTGCGGGGGGCTACCTACGAGCAGTACTTC. As protein: CASSQVRGATYEQYF.

V usage is TRBV29-1 and J usage is TRBJ2-3, with TRBD2 matching over 8 bases. CDR1 and CDR2 from the germline V gene are SQVTM and ANQGSEA. V lost 3 bases to trimming and J lost 1 base; unmatched junction nucleotides: 9. The CDR3 contains 16 residues. The CDR3 DNA is TGCAGCGTTGAGGCGGGGGGATCCTTGGGCACAGATACGCAGTATTTT. It translates to CSVEAGGSLGTDTQYF.

This clone was counted once. The rearrangement joins TRBV4-3 to TRBJ1-5; D is ambiguous. The germline CDR1 and CDR2 sequences are LGHNA and YSLEER. Trimming took 1 base from V and 5 from J, leaving 9 bases between them. This CDR3 region has 14 residues. The CDR3 region is CASSQVFVDQPQHF. The CDR3 DNA is TGCGCCAGCAGCCAAGTCTTCGTCGATCAGCCCCAGCATTTT.

The V and J genes are TRBV7-2 and TRBJ1-1; 8 positions match TRBD1. Germline CDR1 is SGHTA and CDR2 is FQGNSA. After removal of 2 bases from V and 4 bases from J, the junction contained 6 bases not matched to a gene. This CDR3 has 15 amino acids. The CDR3 bases are TGTGCCAGCAGCTTATCAGGGGGCGCGGTCACTGAAGCTTTCTTT. Translation: CASSLSGGAVTEAFF.

This clone has a single count. The genes are TRBV19 and TRBJ2-5; 15 bases map to TRBD2. The end of the DNA is better explained by TRBJ2-7, so the J call may be wrong. From germline, CDR1 is LNHDA and CDR2 SQIVND (reference sequence). The CDR3 has 16 residues. DNA for the CDR3: TGTGCCAGTAGTCTGGGACTAGCGGGAGGCTTCCCCGAGCAGTACTTC. The encoded protein is CASSLGLAGGFPEQYF.

The rearrangement links TRBV7-2 to TRBJ2-7; D ambiguous. The CDR3 is 12 amino acids. The ends were cut back, 1 base at V and 8 bases at J, with 9 bases in the middle. CDR1 is SGHTA and CDR2 is FQGNSA in the germline V gene. CDR3 sequence reads: CASSLVLTKQYF. Here the CDR3 DNA reads TGTGCCAGCAGCTTAGTTTTGACAAAGCAGTACTTC.

The genes are TRBV7-9 and TRBJ1-5; D is undetermined. CDR1 and CDR2 (germline): SEHNR, FQNEAQ (reference sequence). The CDR3 totals 13 residues. Trimming pared 1 base from V and 5 bases from J, leaving 6 bases between. The CDR3 protein is CASSLVEDQPQHF. CDR3 sequence (DNA): TGTGCCAGCAGCTTAGTTGAGGATCAGCCCCAGCATTTT. The full variable domain, in which reference TRBV7-9 and TRBJ1-5 provide the parts outside the CDR3, is DTGVSQNPRHKITKRGQNVTFRCDPISEHNRLYWYRQTLGQGPEFLTYFQNEAQLEKSRLLSDRFSAERPKGSFSTLEIQRTEQGDSAMYLCASSLVEDQPQHFGDGTRLSIL.

The genes are TRBV6-5 and TRBJ2-1; D is uncertain. This CDR3 comprises 15 residues. The V end lost 4 bases, the J end lost 4 bases, and 14 bases lay between the germline ends. The V gene's germline CDR1 is MNHEY and CDR2 SVGAGI. For the CDR3, the DNA is TGTGCCAGCAGTTCGACAAGGGAAACGTACAATGAGCAGTTCTTC. Protein product: CASSSTRETYNEQFF.